There are many counts of the clone carrying this TCR beta chain. The antigen remains undetermined. Peripheral blood was collected from the related graft donor on the marrow donation day. These data originate in a study of T cells after posttransplantation cyclophosphamide. Study-level points and caveats: Donor CD8+ memory clones often dominated recipient blood repertoires at later times. After PTCy, TRB diversity resembled that of CNI/methotrexate controls. Blood and skin or GI T cell repertoires showed limited TRB overlap.

Sequencing used immunoSEQ multiplex PCR; TCRdb keeps in-frame clones, though not all of them. The profile covers roughly 42,000 clones, none occurring a single time. With V trimmed by 3 bases and J by 0 bases, 8 bases remained unmatched. This CDR3 region has 16 residues. CDR1 and CDR2 (germline): MNHNS, SASEGT. This receptor was identified in a woman between 45 and 60 years old in good health and a related stem cell transplant donor. This chain uses TRBV6-1 with TRBJ2-7; 7 nucleotides line up with TRBD1. Sample: PBMCs. Written as DNA, the CDR3 is TGTGCCAGCAGTGACTTTACAGGGGCCCTCTCCTACGAGCAGTACTTC. Amino acids: CASSDFTGALSYEQYF.